This record concerns one TCR beta chain sequence. The antigen remains undetermined. This sample stems from a study of T cells in Graves' hyperthyroidism and ophthalmopathy. Broader study findings: Most thyroid clonotypes that were expanded above 0.001 also turned up in blood. Researchers report that a 13 V-J model separated ophthalmopathy from stable hyperthyroidism. Ophthalmopathy was model-predicted a median around 6.7 months pre-onset.

J was trimmed by 3 bases and V by 0 bases; bases with no gene match: 7. This CDR3 is built from 17 residues. Germline V gene sequence: CDR1 SGHNT, CDR2 YYREEE (reference sequence). Diagnosis relied on clinical symptoms, serum thyroxine and TRAb, thyroid ultrasound and orbital computed tomography. The CDR3 regions of TCR beta were amplified from RNA transcripts. RT-PCR in the first round (using the HTBI primer set) targeted the TCR CDR3. Using its own MiXCR run on the multiplex PCR reads, TCRdb lists one record per CDR3 protein. The sample lists about 570,000 distinct CDR3 sequences, around 45% occurring once.

Sequencing was performed on peripheral blood or thyroid tissue (not recorded which). The receptor was isolated from an adult woman with Graves' disease, either hyperthyroidism or ophthalmopathy (not recorded which). This sequence joins TRBV5-4 and TRBJ1-5; 9 positions match TRBD1. CDR3 bases: TGTGCCAGCAGCTTGGGTCCTGGGACAGGGATCAATCAGCCCCAGCATTTT. It translates to CASSLGPGTGINQPQHF.